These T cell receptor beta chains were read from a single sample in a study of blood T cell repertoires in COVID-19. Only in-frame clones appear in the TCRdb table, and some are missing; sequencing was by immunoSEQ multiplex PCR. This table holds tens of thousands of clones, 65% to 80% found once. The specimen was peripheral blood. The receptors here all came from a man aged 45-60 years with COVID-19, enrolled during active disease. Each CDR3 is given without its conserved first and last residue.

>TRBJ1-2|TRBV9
ASSVATDWTGSGYT
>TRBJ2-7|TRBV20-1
SAEGAHEQY
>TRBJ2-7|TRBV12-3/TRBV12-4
ASVAGGTYEQY
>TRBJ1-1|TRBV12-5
ASGRLNSDRNTEAF
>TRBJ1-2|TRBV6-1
ASSEGTSGTGIGGYT
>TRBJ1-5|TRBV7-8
ASSSRSRTGATYQPQH
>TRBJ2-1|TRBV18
ASSPAPGTGAYNEQF
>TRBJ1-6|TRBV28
ASSGTGGSYNSPLH
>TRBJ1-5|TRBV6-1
ASSEHESAWQPQH
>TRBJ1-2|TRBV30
AWSLDRGFYGYT
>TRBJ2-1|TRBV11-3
ASSSPEAQSYNEQF
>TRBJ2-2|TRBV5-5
ASSLGTGTNTGELF
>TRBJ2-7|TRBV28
ASAAQNSYEQY
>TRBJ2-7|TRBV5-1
ASSEKSSYEQY
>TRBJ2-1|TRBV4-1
ASSHPGLAGGPDHDEQF
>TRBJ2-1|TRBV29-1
SVARGYNEQF
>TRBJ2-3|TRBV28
ASSPRRWASTDTQY
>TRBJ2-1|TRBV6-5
ASSLQVSYNEQF
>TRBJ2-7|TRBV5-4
ASSLEGTSGRNEQY
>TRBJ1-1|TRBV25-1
ASRQGSTEAF
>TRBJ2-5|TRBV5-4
ASSLEAGGETQY
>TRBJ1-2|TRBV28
ASGTVGGFRYGYT
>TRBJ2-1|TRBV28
ASQSVGGGAGIEQF
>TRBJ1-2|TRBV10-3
AISESRGTIYGYT